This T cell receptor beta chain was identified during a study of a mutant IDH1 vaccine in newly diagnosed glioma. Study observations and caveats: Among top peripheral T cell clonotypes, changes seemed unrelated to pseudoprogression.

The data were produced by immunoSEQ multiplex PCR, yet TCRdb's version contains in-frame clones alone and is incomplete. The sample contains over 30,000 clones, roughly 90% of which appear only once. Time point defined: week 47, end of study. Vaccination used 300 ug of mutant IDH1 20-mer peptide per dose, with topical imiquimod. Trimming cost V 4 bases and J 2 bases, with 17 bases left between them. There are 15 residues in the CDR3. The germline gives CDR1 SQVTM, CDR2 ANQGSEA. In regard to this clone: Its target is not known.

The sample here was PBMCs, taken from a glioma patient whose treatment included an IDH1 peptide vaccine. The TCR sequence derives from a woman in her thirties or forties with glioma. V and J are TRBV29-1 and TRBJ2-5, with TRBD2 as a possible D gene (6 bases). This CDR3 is CSVVWRARGQETQYF. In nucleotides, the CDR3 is TGCAGCGTTGTGTGGAGGGCGCGGGGACAAGAGACCCAGTACTTC. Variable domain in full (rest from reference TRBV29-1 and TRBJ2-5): SAVISQKPSRDICQRGTSLTIQCQVDSQVTMMFWYRQQPGQSLTLIATANQGSEATYESGFVIDKFPISRPNLTFSTLTVSNMSPEDSSIYLCSVVWRARGQETQYFGPGTRLLVL.